These T cell receptor beta chains were read from a single sample in a study of blood T cell repertoires in COVID-19. TCRdb keeps only in-frame clones here, not all; method: immunoSEQ multiplex PCR. The sample yields over 250,000 clones, roughly 85% seen once. Sequences were obtained from peripheral blood. These receptors were collected from a woman in her sixties or seventies with acute or convalescent COVID-19. The CDR3 runs from the conserved cysteine through the conserved F or W. The D gene is left open where the match is weak. Not every row has a clone size; where given, it reads once, few, many or a size class.

clone_size,d_call,v_call,j_call,cdr3_nt,cdr3_aa
.,.,TRBV7-9,TRBJ2-3,TGTGCCAGCAGCTTATCTCCAGATACGCAGTATTTT,CASSLSPDTQYF
.,.,TRBV5-1,TRBJ2-5,TGCGCCAGCAGCTTGGGTTACAGGACAGAGGCCCAGTACTTC,CASSLGYRTEAQYF
few,.,TRBV2,TRBJ1-6,TGTGCCAGCAGTGTACTCCCCGCAGGGGTTTATAATTCACCCCTCCACTTT,CASSVLPAGVYNSPLHF
few,.,TRBV7-2,TRBJ1-2,TGTGCCAGCAGCCCAGGGGTGGGAAACTATGGCTACACCTTC,CASSPGVGNYGYTF
.,.,TRBV5-1,TRBJ2-3,TGCGCCAGCAGAGGGGATCCAACAGATACGCAGTATTTT,CASRGDPTDTQYF
.,TRBD1,TRBV5-1,TRBJ2-2,TGCGCCAGCAGGTCCGGGACAGGGTCGAACCAGGAGCTGTTTTTT,CASRSGTGSNQELFF
.,.,TRBV18,TRBJ2-5,TGTGCCAGCTCAGTACTAGCTCAGGAGACCCAGTACTTC,CASSVLAQETQYF
.,.,TRBV30,TRBJ1-5,TGTGCCTGGAGTGTGGTAGGACTCAATCAGCCCCAGCATTTT,CAWSVVGLNQPQHF
.,.,TRBV7-9,TRBJ1-2,TGTGCCAGCAGCCCTAAAACTAACTATGGCTACACCTTC,CASSPKTNYGYTF
once,.,TRBV18,TRBJ2-7,TGTGCCAGCTCACTTTCGTCCTACGAGCAGTACTTC,CASSLSSYEQYF
.,TRBD1,TRBV29-1,TRBJ2-3,TGCAGCGTTGACGCTATTCCGGGACAGGGAACAGATACGCAGTATTTT,CSVDAIPGQGTDTQYF
once,.,TRBV18,TRBJ1-2,TGTGCCAGCTCACCATCGGCCAGGGGATATGGCTACACCTTC,CASSPSARGYGYTF
.,.,TRBV4-1,TRBJ1-4,TGCGCCAGCAGCTCCCGATTAGGGGTTATTGAAAAACTGTTTTTT,CASSSRLGVIEKLFF
.,.,TRBV3-1/TRBV3-2,TRBJ2-2,TGTGCCAGCAGCCCCAGCGGGACCGGGGAGCTGTTTTTT,CASSPSGTGELFF
.,TRBD2,TRBV9,TRBJ2-5,TGTGCCAGCAGCGTAGCTCTAGCGGAAGAGACCCAGTACTTC,CASSVALAEETQYF
.,.,TRBV2,TRBJ1-2,TGTGCCAGCAGTGCAGACAGACCTAACTATGGCTACACCTTC,CASSADRPNYGYTF
.,.,TRBV6-6,TRBJ2-1,TGTGCCAGCAGTTATAACGATCCCGAGTATGAGCAGTTCTTC,CASSYNDPEYEQFF
.,TRBD2,TRBV11-2,TRBJ2-5,TGTGCCAGCAACCGCCCTACGGGGGGGTTCCAAGAGACCCAGTACTTC,CASNRPTGGFQETQYF
.,TRBD1,TRBV25-1,TRBJ1-1,TGTGCCAGCAGTGAAAGGGGGCGGGGTGAAGCTTTCTTT,CASSERGRGEAFF
.,.,TRBV6-5,TRBJ1-2,TGTGCCAGCAGAGAGCCGGGCAGGGCAGGCTACACCTTC,CASREPGRAGYTF
.,TRBD2,TRBV2,TRBJ2-7,TGTGCCAGCCGACCAAAGGTTATGGGAGGGCGCGAGCAGTACTTC,CASRPKVMGGREQYF
few,.,TRBV5-1,TRBJ1-1,TGCGCCAGCAGCTCGGACGGGAGAGAAGCTTTCTTT,CASSSDGREAFF
few,TRBD1,TRBV6-2/TRBV6-3,TRBJ1-1,TGTGCCAGCAGCCGGACAGGGAACACTGAAGCTTTCTTT,CASSRTGNTEAFF
.,.,TRBV5-4,TRBJ2-7,TGTGCCAGCAGCTCTCCCCCGACAGGTCGGGCCTACGAGCAGTACTTC,CASSSPPTGRAYEQYF
.,.,TRBV12-5,TRBJ2-1,TGTGCTAGTGTCCCTAGGAGTGGCAATGAGCAGTTCTTC,CASVPRSGNEQFF
.,TRBD2,TRBV29-1,TRBJ2-3,TGCAGCGTTGCTAGCGGGGGCCCCGATACGCAGTATTTT,CSVASGGPDTQYF
few,.,TRBV4-1,TRBJ1-1,TGCGCCAGCAGACAGGGTTATACCACTGAAGCTTTCTTT,CASRQGYTTEAFF
.,.,TRBV15,TRBJ1-5,TGTGCCACCAGCAGAGATATGGAGGTTAATCAGCCCCAGCATTTT,CATSRDMEVNQPQHF
.,TRBD1,TRBV5-5,TRBJ2-5,TGTGCCAGCAGCTCGGGACAGGGGAGGAGGGAGACCCAGTACTTC,CASSSGQGRRETQYF
.,.,TRBV15,TRBJ2-3,TGTGCCACCAGCAGAGGAAGGGGACAAATGAGTACGCAGTATTTT,CATSRGRGQMSTQYF
.,TRBD2,TRBV3-1/TRBV3-2,TRBJ2-1,TGTGCCAGCAGCCAAGCTAGCGGGGGTGTCTCCTACAATGAGCAGTTCTTC,CASSQASGGVSYNEQFF
.,.,TRBV3-1/TRBV3-2,TRBJ2-7,TGTGCCAGCAGTTCGGGACTCCTGGGGTACGAGCAGTACTTC,CASSSGLLGYEQYF
once,.,TRBV2,TRBJ2-1,TGTGCCAGGGGGGGGGCCTCCTCCTACAATGAGCAGTTCTTC,CARGGASSYNEQFF
.,TRBD1,TRBV11-2,TRBJ1-1,TGTGCCAGCAGCTTCGCCGGGACAGGGGGCAACACTGAAGCTTTCTTT,CASSFAGTGGNTEAFF
.,TRBD1,TRBV9,TRBJ2-7,TGTGCCAGCAGCGTAGGGTTCCTTACCGGGACAGGGAGGTACGAGCAGTACTTC,CASSVGFLTGTGRYEQYF
.,.,TRBV6-5,TRBJ1-5,TGTGCCAGCAGCCAAGCAGGTGGGCCCCAGCATTTT,CASSQAGGPQHF
.,TRBD1,TRBV19,TRBJ2-2,TGTGCCAGTAGTCTGGGACAGACGAACACCGGGGAGCTGTTTTTT,CASSLGQTNTGELFF
once,.,TRBV19,TRBJ1-5,TGTGCCAGTACCGACCCCATGGGGGGATACAATCAGCCCCAGCATTTT,CASTDPMGGYNQPQHF
.,TRBD1,TRBV19,TRBJ1-4,TGTGCCAGTAGTTCAGGGGGCGTATATAATGAAAAACTGTTTTTT,CASSSGGVYNEKLFF
.,.,TRBV2,TRBJ1-5,TGTGCCAGCGGAAAGGGGTCTAGAAGCAATCAGCCCCAGCATTTT,CASGKGSRSNQPQHF
.,.,TRBV15,TRBJ1-3,TGTGCCACCAGCAGAGATCTAGGAGGGAGGGGAGGAAACACCATATATTTT,CATSRDLGGRGGNTIYF
.,.,TRBV7-9,TRBJ1-2,TGTGCCAGCAGCCGTCGAGGGCTAGACTATGGCTACACCTTC,CASSRRGLDYGYTF
few,TRBD1,TRBV5-6,TRBJ2-7,TGTGCCAGCAGCTTACGGACAGGTAGCTCCTACGAGCAGTACTTC,CASSLRTGSSYEQYF
.,TRBD2,TRBV19,TRBJ2-1,TGTGCCAGTAGTATAGAAGCTAGCGGGGGGTTTGGCTCCTACAATGAGCAGTTCTTC,CASSIEASGGFGSYNEQFF
few,TRBD1,TRBV2,TRBJ2-5,TGTGCCAGCGGGACAGGGCTCCAAGAGACCCAGTACTTC,CASGTGLQETQYF
.,.,TRBV3-1/TRBV3-2,TRBJ2-2,TGTGCCAGCAGCCAACCCTCGGGGACTGGGACCGGGGAGCTGTTTTTT,CASSQPSGTGTGELFF
.,TRBD1,TRBV19,TRBJ1-1,TGTGCCAGTCCACCGGGACAGGGGGTTAGGGCTGAAGCTTTCTTT,CASPPGQGVRAEAFF
.,TRBD1,TRBV15,TRBJ1-1,TGTGCCACCAGCAGAGGGGACAGGGGGAACACTGAAGCTTTCTTT,CATSRGDRGNTEAFF
once,.,TRBV4-2,TRBJ1-6,TGTGCCAGCAGCCAAGATTTACGGTGGAATTCACCCCTCCACTTT,CASSQDLRWNSPLHF
.,TRBD1,TRBV2,TRBJ1-1,TGTGCCAGCGATCGACAGGGGGGGAACACTGAAGCTTTCTTT,CASDRQGGNTEAFF
once,.,TRBV3-1/TRBV3-2,TRBJ2-5,TGTGCCAGCAGCCCGAGGGAAGGCACCAAGAGAGAAGAGACCCAGTACTTC,CASSPREGTKREETQYF
once,TRBD1,TRBV5-1,TRBJ2-2,TGCGCCAGCAGCTTGCCACAGACAGGGATGAACACCGGGGAGCTGTTTTTT,CASSLPQTGMNTGELFF
.,.,TRBV5-6,TRBJ2-1,TGTGCCAGCAATCTTAACAGGGTTAAGTACAATGAGCAGTTCTTC,CASNLNRVKYNEQFF